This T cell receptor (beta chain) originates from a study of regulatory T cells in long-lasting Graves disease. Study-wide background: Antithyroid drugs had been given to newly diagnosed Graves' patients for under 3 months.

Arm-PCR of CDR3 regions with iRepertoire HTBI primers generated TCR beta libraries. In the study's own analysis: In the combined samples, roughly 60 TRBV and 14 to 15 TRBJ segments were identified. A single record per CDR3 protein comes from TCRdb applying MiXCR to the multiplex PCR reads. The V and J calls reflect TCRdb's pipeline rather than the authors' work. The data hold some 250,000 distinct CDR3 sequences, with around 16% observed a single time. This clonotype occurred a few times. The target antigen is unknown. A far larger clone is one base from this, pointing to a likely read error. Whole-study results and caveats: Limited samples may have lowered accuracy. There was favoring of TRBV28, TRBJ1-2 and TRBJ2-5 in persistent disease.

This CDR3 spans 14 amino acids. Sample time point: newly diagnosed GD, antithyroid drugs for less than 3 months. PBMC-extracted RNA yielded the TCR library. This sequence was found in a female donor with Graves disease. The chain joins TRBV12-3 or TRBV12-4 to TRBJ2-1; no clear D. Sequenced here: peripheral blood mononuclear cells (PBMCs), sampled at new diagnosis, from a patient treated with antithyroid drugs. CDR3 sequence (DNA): TGTGCCAGCAGCTTCAGGACCGGGCAAGAGACCCATTACTTC. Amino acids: CASSFRTGQETHYF.